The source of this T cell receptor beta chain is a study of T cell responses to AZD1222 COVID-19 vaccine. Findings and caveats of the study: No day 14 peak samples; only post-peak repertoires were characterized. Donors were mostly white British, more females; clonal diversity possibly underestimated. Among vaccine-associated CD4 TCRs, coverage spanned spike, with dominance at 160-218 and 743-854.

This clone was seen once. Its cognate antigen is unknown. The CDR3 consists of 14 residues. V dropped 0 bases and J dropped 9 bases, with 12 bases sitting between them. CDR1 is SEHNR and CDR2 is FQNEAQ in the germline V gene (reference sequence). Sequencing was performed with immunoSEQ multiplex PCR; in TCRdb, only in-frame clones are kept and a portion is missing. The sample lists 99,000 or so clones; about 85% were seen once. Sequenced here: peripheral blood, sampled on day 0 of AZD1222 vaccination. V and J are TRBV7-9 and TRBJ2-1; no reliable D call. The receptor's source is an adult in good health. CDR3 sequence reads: CASSLAGVRLEQFF. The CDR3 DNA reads TGTGCCAGCAGCTTAGCGGGCGTACGCCTTGAGCAGTTCTTC. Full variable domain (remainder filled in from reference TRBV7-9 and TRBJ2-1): DTGVSQNPRHKITKRGQNVTFRCDPISEHNRLYWYRQTLGQGPEFLTYFQNEAQLEKSRLLSDRFSAERPKGSFSTLEIQRTEQGDSAMYLCASSLAGVRLEQFFGPGTRLTVL.